This is a list of T cell receptor beta chains from one sample in a study of human T cells and chemical hapten exposure. A single record per CDR3 protein comes from TCRdb applying MiXCR to the RACE reads. The table has 350,000 to 400,000 distinct CDR3 sequences, about 6.3% seen once. The sample in question was whole blood, obtained in connection with sensitization to the hapten diphenylcyclopropenone (DPC). These receptors all stem from a woman aged 18-29 years with alopecia areata. Some clones in this sample may be carry-over from other donors' samples. Both conserved end residues are part of each CDR3. D genes are given only for firm matches. Expanded clones get a size class; other rows say once, few or many, or leave the size out.

j_call,d_call,clone_size,v_call,cdr3_nt,cdr3_aa
TRBJ2-3,TRBD2,few,TRBV4-2,TGTGCCAGCAGCCAAGGGGGACTAGTCACAGATACGCAGTATTTT,CASSQGGLVTDTQYF
TRBJ1-6,-,few,TRBV12-3/TRBV12-4,TGTGCCAGCAGTTACACTAATTCACCCCTCCACTTT,CASSYTNSPLHF
TRBJ1-5,-,-,TRBV10-3,TGTGCCATCTGCCCGAATAGCAATCAGCCCCAGCATTTT,CAICPNSNQPQHF
TRBJ2-3,TRBD1,many,TRBV6-2/TRBV6-3,TGTGCCAGCAGTCGTGACAGGGCCTCAGATACGCAGTATTTT,CASSRDRASDTQYF
TRBJ1-2,TRBD1,-,TRBV29-1,TGCAGCGGGTTGACAGGGCTCGGCTACACCTTC,CSGLTGLGYTF
TRBJ2-1,TRBD2,few,TRBV27,TGTGCCAGCAGCGTAATTAGCGGGGGGGCCAATGAGCAGTTCTTC,CASSVISGGANEQFF
TRBJ2-3,TRBD2,-,TRBV29-1,TGCAGCGTTTCCCTGCGGGGGATCGGTGGGTGGGAACCGCAGTATTTT,CSVSLRGIGGWEPQYF
TRBJ1-1,-,-,TRBV12-5,TGTGCTAGTGGCTGGGGGTCCACTGAAGCTTTCTTT,CASGWGSTEAFF
TRBJ2-7,TRBD2,-,TRBV18,TGTGCCAGCTCTCGCGGGGGGGCCGAGCAGTACTTC,CASSRGGAEQYF
TRBJ1-1,-,-,TRBV6-2/TRBV6-3,TGTGCCAGCAGTAGATTAACCCCGCGGCACACTGAAGCTTTCTTT,CASSRLTPRHTEAFF
TRBJ2-7,-,-,TRBV6-2/TRBV6-3,TGTGCCAGCAGGGGCGACAGACCGGTAACCTACGAGCAGTACTTC,CASRGDRPVTYEQYF
TRBJ1-1,-,few,TRBV4-1,TGCGCCAGCAGCCCCCAACAACTGGTAATCTTAAACACTGAAGCTTTCTTT,CASSPQQLVILNTEAFF
TRBJ1-4,-,many,TRBV6-5,TGTGCCAGCAGTTACTCGAGTATACAGCTTGTTAATGAAAAACTGTTTTTT,CASSYSSIQLVNEKLFF
TRBJ2-3,-,many,TRBV6-6,TGTGCCAGCAGTCCAGTCTCTAGCACAGATACGCAGTATTTT,CASSPVSSTDTQYF
TRBJ2-3,-,many,TRBV5-6,TGTGCCAGCAGCTTGTTCGGGGCCCCAGATACGCAGTATTTT,CASSLFGAPDTQYF
TRBJ2-5,-,many,TRBV5-5,TGTGCCAGCAGCCCGCTCGTGGGGAAAGAGACCCAGTACTTC,CASSPLVGKETQYF
TRBJ2-3,TRBD2,many,TRBV5-1,TGCGCCAGCAGCCCTACTAGCGGGGGGGCCCCAGATACGCAGTATTTT,CASSPTSGGAPDTQYF
TRBJ1-2,-,many,TRBV12-5,TGTGCTAGTGGTCCAATGGGGGAAGGCTATGGCTACACCTTC,CASGPMGEGYGYTF
TRBJ2-1,TRBD2,many,TRBV12-3/TRBV12-4,TGTGCCAGCAGGCTAGCGGGGGGTTACAATGAGCAGTTCTTC,CASRLAGGYNEQFF
TRBJ1-2,-,few,TRBV7-2,TGTGCCAGCAGCCCAGAAATGTTACCGGGACGGAGGAACTATGGCTACACCTTC,CASSPEMLPGRRNYGYTF
TRBJ2-5,-,few,TRBV12-3/TRBV12-4,TGTGCCAGCACCAAAAATAGGGGACAACTGCGGGAGACCCAGTACTTC,CASTKNRGQLRETQYF
TRBJ2-5,-,many,TRBV5-1,TGCGCCAGCAGCTACCAGTCGGGGGAAGAGACCCAGTACTTC,CASSYQSGEETQYF
TRBJ1-5,TRBD1,many,TRBV7-9,TGTGCCAGCAGCGTAGGGACAGCTGATCAGCCCCAGCATTTT,CASSVGTADQPQHF
TRBJ1-1,TRBD1,many,TRBV7-2,TGTGCCACCAGATCGGGGACAGTAGACACTGAAGCTTTCTTT,CATRSGTVDTEAFF
TRBJ1-3,-,many,TRBV14,TGTGCCAGCAGCCAACTGGGGGGATTATCTGGAAACACCATATATTTT,CASSQLGGLSGNTIYF
TRBJ1-5,-,-,TRBV6-6,TGTGCCAGCCACGGGGGGCATTATCAGCCCCAGCATTTT,CASHGGHYQPQHF
TRBJ2-1,TRBD2,-,TRBV11-2,TGTGCCAGCAGCCCCAGCGGGGGGACCAATGAGCAGTTCTTC,CASSPSGGTNEQFF
TRBJ2-7,-,-,TRBV6-2/TRBV6-3,TGTGCCAGCAGTTCTCCAAAGGGGAGGAGAGTTTACGAGCAGTACTTC,CASSSPKGRRVYEQYF
TRBJ1-1,-,many,TRBV29-1,TGCAGCGTTGAATGGGACACTGAAGCTTTCTTT,CSVEWDTEAFF
TRBJ2-7,TRBD1,-,TRBV20-1,TGCAGTGCTAGAAGCCCCACAGGGGCAGAGAACGAGCAGTACTTC,CSARSPTGAENEQYF
TRBJ1-2,-,-,TRBV15,TGTGCCACCACCACGACAGCCACCTATGGCTACACCTTC,CATTTTATYGYTF
TRBJ1-6,-,many,TRBV6-2/TRBV6-3,TGTGCCAGCAGTTCCAAGACAGCACGTAATTCACCCCTCCACTTT,CASSSKTARNSPLHF
TRBJ2-5,-,few,TRBV5-6,TGTGCCAGCAGCCGCCGAGTAGCGGCCCAAGAGACCCAGTACTTC,CASSRRVAAQETQYF
TRBJ2-3,TRBD2,few,TRBV7-2,TGTGCCAGCAGCTTAGGTAGCGGGCCGAGCACAGATACGCAGTATTTT,CASSLGSGPSTDTQYF
TRBJ1-4,-,many,TRBV6-2/TRBV6-3,TGTGCCAGCAGTTCCGACAGGAGGGCCAAGGGAAATGAAAAACTGTTTTTT,CASSSDRRAKGNEKLFF
TRBJ2-3,-,-,TRBV6-2/TRBV6-3,TGTGCCAGCAGTTACTCTAGCATCACAGATACGCAGTATTTT,CASSYSSITDTQYF
TRBJ2-7,-,many,TRBV29-1,TGCAGCGTTGAAGAACCCGGCGGCCAGTACTTC,CSVEEPGGQYF
TRBJ1-1,-,many,TRBV6-6,TGTGCCAGCAGTTATGGAGGACACACTGAAGCTTTCTTT,CASSYGGHTEAFF
TRBJ2-7,-,-,TRBV7-2,TGTGCCAGCAGCCTGGGACTGGAGGTCTACGAGCAGTACTTC,CASSLGLEVYEQYF
TRBJ1-1,-,many,TRBV18,TGTGCCAGCTCACCTCAGGGTGAAGCTTTCTTT,CASSPQGEAFF
TRBJ2-1,TRBD2,-,TRBV4-1,TGCGCCAGCAGCCAATTGCGGGGGAGCTCCTACAATGAGCAGTTCTTC,CASSQLRGSSYNEQFF
TRBJ1-4,-,many,TRBV20-1,TGCAGTGCGAACAGAGAGTATGAAAAACTGTTTTTT,CSANREYEKLFF
TRBJ2-2,-,few,TRBV11-2,TGTGCCAGCAGCGAATACCGAGGGCACACCGGGGAGCTGTTTTTT,CASSEYRGHTGELFF
TRBJ2-3,-,many,TRBV7-9,TGTGCCAGCAGCTTAAGGGCCTTCACAGATACGCAGTATTTT,CASSLRAFTDTQYF
TRBJ2-5,TRBD2,-,TRBV5-1,TGCGCCAGCAGCTTGGGGGCCGGGACTAAGGAGACCCAGTACTTC,CASSLGAGTKETQYF
TRBJ1-5,-,-,TRBV6-5,TGTGCCAGCAGTTCCCAGGGGAGTTTGCCCCAGCATTTT,CASSSQGSLPQHF
TRBJ1-1,TRBD1,many,TRBV6-5,TGTGCCAGCAGATTCCGACAGGGCACTGAAGCTTTCTTT,CASRFRQGTEAFF
TRBJ2-3,TRBD2,-,TRBV6-6,TGTGCCAGCAGTTACTTGGGACTAGGTCCAGATACGCAGTATTTT,CASSYLGLGPDTQYF
TRBJ2-3,-,-,TRBV7-2,TGTGCCAGCCAATGGGGCAACACAGATACGCAGTATTTT,CASQWGNTDTQYF
TRBJ1-3,-,many,TRBV5-4,TGTGCCAGCAGCCGGGACACCAGCTCTGGAAACACCATATATTTT,CASSRDTSSGNTIYF
TRBJ2-3,-,-,TRBV5-4,TGTGCCAGCAGCTTGCGGGCAGGGGCCACAGATACGCAGTATTTT,CASSLRAGATDTQYF
TRBJ2-3,-,few,TRBV6-5,TGTGCCAGCAGTTTCGCGGGGAACGGGGGCACAGATACGCAGTATTTT,CASSFAGNGGTDTQYF
TRBJ1-3,-,many,TRBV4-3,TGCGCCAGCAGCCAAGAATCAGGGGTCGGAAACACCATATATTTT,CASSQESGVGNTIYF
TRBJ1-1,-,-,TRBV29-1,TGCAGCGTTGAAGGTGAGGAGGAAGTACAGACTGAAGCTTTCTTT,CSVEGEEEVQTEAFF
TRBJ1-1,-,few,TRBV7-6,TGTGCCAGCAGCTCCCGTCGGGGGCTGAACACTGAAGCTTTCTTT,CASSSRRGLNTEAFF
TRBJ1-5,-,-,TRBV24-1,TGTGCCACCAGTGGAGGAGGGGCTCAGCCCCAGCATTTT,CATSGGGAQPQHF